This is a list of T cell receptor beta chains from one sample in a study of shared clonotypes between healthy human individuals. Libraries were prepared by immunoSEQ multiplex PCR; TCRdb keeps only in-frame clonotypes and omits some of them. The sample has 330,000 or so clones; about 73% are singletons. Sequencing was performed on memory CD4+ T cells sorted from blood. These receptors were obtained from a man aged 25 to 40 in good health. Each CDR3 is given with its conserved first and last residue. D genes are given only for firm matches. Some rows have no size entry. The others give once, few or many, or a class for an expanded clone.

D gene: TRBD2
clone size: -
V gene: TRBV7-3
J gene: TRBJ2-7
CDR3 protein: CASSLGGVGEQYF
CDR3 DNA: TGTGCCAGCAGCTTGGGAGGGGTCGGCGAGCAGTACTTC

D gene: TRBD2
clone size: -
V gene: TRBV7-8
J gene: TRBJ2-1
CDR3 protein: CASSLGLTSGNEQFF
CDR3 DNA: TGTGCCAGCAGCTTAGGCCTGACTAGCGGGAATGAGCAGTTCTTC

D gene: TRBD2
clone size: -
V gene: TRBV7-6
J gene: TRBJ2-2
CDR3 protein: CASSLSTGTSNTGELFF
CDR3 DNA: TGTGCCAGCAGCTTATCGACCGGGACTAGTAACACCGGGGAGCTGTTTTTT

D gene: -
clone size: -
V gene: TRBV5-1
J gene: TRBJ1-5
CDR3 protein: CASSLEGSQPQHF
CDR3 DNA: TGCGCCAGCAGCTTGGAGGGCTCCCAGCCCCAGCATTTT

D gene: -
clone size: -
V gene: TRBV7-2
J gene: TRBJ1-4
CDR3 protein: CASSFNEKLFF
CDR3 DNA: TGTGCCAGCAGCTTTAATGAAAAACTGTTTTTT

D gene: TRBD2
clone size: -
V gene: TRBV27
J gene: TRBJ2-1
CDR3 protein: CASRGTSGRKGEQFF
CDR3 DNA: TGTGCCAGCAGGGGGACTAGCGGGAGAAAGGGTGAGCAGTTCTTC

D gene: TRBD1
clone size: -
V gene: TRBV19
J gene: TRBJ2-1
CDR3 protein: CASSKRTGDDNEQFF
CDR3 DNA: TGTGCCAGTAGTAAACGGACAGGGGATGACAATGAGCAGTTCTTC

D gene: TRBD1
clone size: -
V gene: TRBV2
J gene: TRBJ1-4
CDR3 protein: CASSAGQGEKLFF
CDR3 DNA: TGTGCCAGCAGTGCCGGACAGGGGGAAAAACTGTTTTTT

D gene: TRBD1
clone size: -
V gene: TRBV4-1
J gene: TRBJ1-5
CDR3 protein: CASSQRQGNQPQHF
CDR3 DNA: TGCGCCAGCAGCCAAAGACAGGGGAATCAGCCCCAGCATTTT

D gene: -
clone size: -
V gene: TRBV5-1
J gene: TRBJ1-1
CDR3 protein: CASSWDLGTEAFF
CDR3 DNA: TGCGCCAGCAGCTGGGACTTGGGAACTGAAGCTTTCTTT

D gene: TRBD2
clone size: -
V gene: TRBV18
J gene: TRBJ2-1
CDR3 protein: CASSPPVPAGEEQFF
CDR3 DNA: TGTGCCAGCTCACCACCGGTCCCGGCGGGAGAGGAGCAGTTCTTC

D gene: -
clone size: -
V gene: TRBV2
J gene: TRBJ2-1
CDR3 protein: CATGRGRELYEQFF
CDR3 DNA: TGTGCCACAGGTCGGGGGCGAGAGCTTTATGAGCAGTTCTTC

D gene: -
clone size: few
V gene: TRBV2
J gene: TRBJ1-1
CDR3 protein: CASRGRARGWAFF
CDR3 DNA: TGTGCCAGCAGGGGAAGAGCTCGAGGTTGGGCTTTCTTT

D gene: -
clone size: -
V gene: TRBV5-4
J gene: TRBJ2-2
CDR3 protein: CASSLQGTNTGELFF
CDR3 DNA: TGTGCCAGCAGCTTGCAGGGAACGAACACCGGGGAGCTGTTTTTT

D gene: -
clone size: once
V gene: TRBV9
J gene: TRBJ2-1
CDR3 protein: CASSVGPRGSGWGEQFF
CDR3 DNA: TGTGCCAGCAGCGTAGGGCCCCGGGGGAGTGGTTGGGGTGAGCAGTTCTTC

D gene: -
clone size: -
V gene: TRBV29-1
J gene: TRBJ2-1
CDR3 protein: CSVASGFKQFF
CDR3 DNA: TGCAGCGTTGCATCAGGGTTTAAGCAGTTCTTC

D gene: TRBD1
clone size: few
V gene: TRBV4-2
J gene: TRBJ1-4
CDR3 protein: CASSTATGAGLFF
CDR3 DNA: TGTGCCAGCAGCACCGCGACAGGGGCTGGGCTGTTTTTT

D gene: -
clone size: -
V gene: TRBV5-1
J gene: TRBJ2-1
CDR3 protein: CASSLASNEQFF
CDR3 DNA: TGCGCCAGCAGCTTGGCTAGCAATGAGCAGTTCTTC

D gene: -
clone size: few
V gene: TRBV29-1
J gene: TRBJ1-2
CDR3 protein: CSVHPDSLNYGYTF
CDR3 DNA: TGCAGCGTGCACCCCGACAGTCTTAACTATGGCTACACCTTC

D gene: TRBD2
clone size: -
V gene: TRBV27
J gene: TRBJ2-2
CDR3 protein: CASSFGLGSLPGELFF
CDR3 DNA: TGTGCCAGCAGTTTTGGACTAGGCAGTTTGCCCGGGGAGCTGTTTTTT

D gene: TRBD1
clone size: -
V gene: TRBV5-4
J gene: TRBJ2-1
CDR3 protein: CASTLGQGAYNEQFF
CDR3 DNA: TGTGCCAGCACCCTTGGGCAGGGGGCCTACAATGAGCAGTTCTTC

D gene: -
clone size: -
V gene: TRBV28
J gene: TRBJ2-2
CDR3 protein: CASRSKWRNTGELFF
CDR3 DNA: TGTGCCAGCCGCTCGAAATGGCGCAACACCGGGGAGCTGTTTTTT

D gene: -
clone size: -
V gene: TRBV6-6
J gene: TRBJ1-4
CDR3 protein: CASKPRGGEKLFF
CDR3 DNA: TGTGCCTCCAAACCACGGGGCGGAGAAAAACTGTTTTTT

D gene: -
clone size: -
V gene: TRBV25-1
J gene: TRBJ2-7
CDR3 protein: CASSETGGRSHEQYF
CDR3 DNA: TGTGCCAGCAGTGAAACCGGGGGGCGCAGCCACGAGCAGTACTTC

D gene: TRBD1
clone size: -
V gene: TRBV6-5
J gene: TRBJ1-5
CDR3 protein: CASKKRQGDDQPQHF
CDR3 DNA: TGTGCCAGCAAGAAGAGACAGGGGGACGATCAGCCCCAGCATTTT

D gene: TRBD1
clone size: few
V gene: TRBV5-4
J gene: TRBJ2-5
CDR3 protein: CASSSGQRPQETQYF
CDR3 DNA: TGTGCCAGCAGCTCGGGACAGCGACCCCAAGAGACCCAGTACTTC

D gene: -
clone size: -
V gene: TRBV28
J gene: TRBJ1-1
CDR3 protein: CASSSFMNTEAFF
CDR3 DNA: TGTGCCAGCAGTTCGTTCATGAACACTGAAGCTTTCTTT

D gene: TRBD1
clone size: -
V gene: TRBV6-1
J gene: TRBJ1-3
CDR3 protein: CASSKGAHGNTIYF
CDR3 DNA: TGTGCCAGCAGTAAGGGGGCTCATGGAAACACCATATATTTT

D gene: TRBD1
clone size: few
V gene: TRBV28
J gene: TRBJ2-1
CDR3 protein: CASSTGGGEQFF
CDR3 DNA: TGTGCCAGCAGCACAGGGGGAGGAGAGCAGTTCTTC